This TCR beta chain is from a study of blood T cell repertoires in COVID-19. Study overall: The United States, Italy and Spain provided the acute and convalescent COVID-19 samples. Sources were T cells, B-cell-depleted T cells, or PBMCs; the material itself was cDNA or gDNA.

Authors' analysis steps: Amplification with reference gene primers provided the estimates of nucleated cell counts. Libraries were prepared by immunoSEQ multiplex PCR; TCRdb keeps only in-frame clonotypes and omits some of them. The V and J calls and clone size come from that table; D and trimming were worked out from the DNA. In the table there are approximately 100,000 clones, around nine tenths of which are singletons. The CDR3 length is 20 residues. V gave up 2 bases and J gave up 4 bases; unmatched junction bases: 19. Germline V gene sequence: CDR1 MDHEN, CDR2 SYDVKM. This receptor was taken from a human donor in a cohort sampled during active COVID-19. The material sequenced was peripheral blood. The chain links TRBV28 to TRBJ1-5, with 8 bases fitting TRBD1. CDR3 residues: CASSLNRIDRGVDENQPQHF. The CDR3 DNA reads TGTGCCAGCAGTTTAAATAGGATTGACAGGGGCGTAGATGAAAATCAGCCCCAGCATTTT.